This T cell receptor (beta chain) originates from a study of cytomegalovirus exposure and HLA in healthy donors. Whole-study results and caveats: The authors judged a highly shared variant cluster likely a sequencing artifact. It was reported in a later analysis that an Asian-associated ancestry cluster showed fewer N-insertions than the approximately 700-donor mean. Later analysis showed most CMV-associated TCR beta chains appearing HLA-restricted. About 90% or about 30% of the time was how often most TCR beta V segments were productive, according to an earlier analysis.

With regard to this clone: The target antigen is unknown.

V lost 4 bases to trimming and J lost 0 bases, with 28 bases between them. The CDR3 loop spans 21 amino acids. Looked up from germline, CDR1 is SGHRS and CDR2 is YFSETQ. PCR amplification relied on 60 Vbeta primers (plus 13 Jbeta primers). The repertoire was sequenced with immunoSEQ multiplex PCR; TCRdb's copy has only in-frame clones and lacks some. The profile shows some 120,000 clones, around 84% of them singletons. The chain carries TRBV5-1 and TRBJ2-2, with D perhaps TRBD2 (7 bases). The source material was PBMCs. The clonotype originates from a man between 18 and 29 years old in good health and CMV-seronegative. CDR3 bases: TGCGCCAGCAGCCCTACAGGGAGGGAATGGGGACGAGCCCCGAACACCGGGGAGCTGTTTTTT. Translation gives CASSPTGREWGRAPNTGELFF.